These 8 T cell receptor beta chains originate from one sample sequenced in a study of T cell changes during pregnancy in multiple sclerosis. Clones were read by immunoSEQ multiplex PCR, and TCRdb kept only the in-frame ones, dropping some. The table has fewer than 75,000 clones, approximately 90% seen once. The specimen comprised peripheral blood, sampled in the second trimester of pregnancy. The source is a female donor with multiple sclerosis, enrolled in a pregnancy study.

As for this clone: Within the sample, other DNA sequences also encode this same CDR3. V usage is TRBV6-4 and J usage is TRBJ2-2; 9 nucleotides align to TRBD1. V lost 5 bases to trimming and J lost 5 bases; unmatched junction nucleotides: 3. Germline V lookup: CDR1 MRHNA, CDR2 SNTAGT. The CDR3 loop spans 14 amino acids. In DNA, the CDR3 is TGTGCCAGCAGTAGGACAGGGGAGACCGGGGAGCTGTTTTTT. Translated, it gives CASSRTGETGELFF.

This chain joins TRBV19 and TRBJ1-2, with D hard to call. The CDR3 has 13 amino acids. The ends were cut back, 3 bases at V and 4 bases at J, with 9 bases in the middle. Germline V gene lookup returns CDR1 LNHDA and CDR2 SQIVND (reference sequence). This CDR3 reads CASSIVLSYGYTF. The CDR3 DNA follows: TGTGCCAGTAGTATTGTCTTATCCTATGGCTACACCTTC.

The chain couples TRBV27 to TRBJ1-5; possible D gene TRBD1, 6 bases. Germline CDR1 reads MNHEY; CDR2 reads SMNVEV (reference sequence). The CDR3 length is 13 residues. V gave up 0 bases and J gave up 11 bases, with 11 bases separating them. The CDR3 sequence is CASSLSRDTSQHF. Written as DNA, the CDR3 is TGTGCCAGCAGTTTATCCCGGGACACCTCCCAGCATTTT.

This sequence joins TRBV6-5 and TRBJ1-5; 7 positions agree with TRBD1. V shed 6 bases, J shed 1 base, and the junction held 3 bases outside the gene matches. The CDR3 contains 14 residues. CDR1 MNHEY and CDR2 SVGAGI come from the germline V gene. The CDR3 DNA sequence: TGTGCCAGCAGGCCGACAGGGAGCAATCAGCCCCAGCATTTT. Protein sequence: CASRPTGSNQPQHF.

This chain links TRBV4-1 with TRBJ2-3; D may be TRBD1 (5 bases). CDR1 is MGHRA and CDR2 is YSYEKL in the germline V gene. Trimming took 1 base from V and 4 from J, leaving 18 bases between them. The CDR3 loop spans 17 amino acids. CDR3: CASSQGSLGPAADTQYF. DNA for the CDR3: TGCGCCAGCAGCCAAGGGTCATTGGGGCCCGCGGCAGATACGCAGTATTTT.

The genes are TRBV19 and TRBJ2-7, with 7 nucleotides matching TRBD2. Germline V gives CDR1 LNHDA, CDR2 SQIVND (reference sequence). The CDR3 is made up of 13 amino acids. Losses at the gene ends were 10 bases for V and 2 bases for J; bases not matched to a gene: 8. CDR3 in DNA: TGTGCCACCAGCGGGGAGATAACCTACGAGCAGTACTTC. It codes for CATSGEITYEQYF.

The chain has TRBV7-3 and TRBJ2-3; TRBD1 matches 10 bases. V dropped 7 bases and J dropped 7; count of bases not matched to a gene: 11. Germline values: CDR1 SGHTA, CDR2 FQGTGA. This CDR3 has 15 residues. CDR3 DNA: TGTGCCAGCAACCGAGGGACAGGGGCAACGAATACGCAGTATTTT. This codes for CASNRGTGATNTQYF.

This chain links TRBV7-9 with TRBJ1-1, with a weak D call TRBD1 (6 bases). The CDR3 totals 13 residues. Germline assignment: CDR1 SEHNR and CDR2 FQNEAQ (reference sequence). Trimming took 4 bases from V and 3 from J, leaving 9 bases between them. The CDR3 loop reads CASSSGTHTEAFF. In DNA form, the CDR3 reads TGTGCCAGCAGCTCTGGGACACACACTGAAGCTTTCTTT.